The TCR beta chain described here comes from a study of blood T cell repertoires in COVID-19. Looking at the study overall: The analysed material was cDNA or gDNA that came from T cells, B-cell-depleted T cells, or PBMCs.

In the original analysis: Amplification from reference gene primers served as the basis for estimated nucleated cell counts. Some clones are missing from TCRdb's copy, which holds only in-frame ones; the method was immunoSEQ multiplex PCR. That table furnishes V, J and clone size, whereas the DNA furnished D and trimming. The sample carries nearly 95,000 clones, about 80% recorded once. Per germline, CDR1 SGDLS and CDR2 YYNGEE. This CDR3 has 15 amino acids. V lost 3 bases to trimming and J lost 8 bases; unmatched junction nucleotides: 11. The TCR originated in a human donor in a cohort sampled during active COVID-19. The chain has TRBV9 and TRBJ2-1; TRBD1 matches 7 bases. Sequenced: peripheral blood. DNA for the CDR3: TGTGCCAGCAGCGCAAGAGGACAGGTGGCCTATGAGCAGTTCTTC. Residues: CASSARGQVAYEQFF.